This T cell receptor (beta chain) was identified during a study of T cells after yellow fever vaccination. Study observations and caveats: Across the CD4 and CD8 compartments, a small share of clonotypes was present in both. The secondary response was weaker but peaked faster, day 5 versus 15.

The 5'RACE template-switching step produced TCR cDNA and added a universal primer site and UMIs. In TCRdb, the 5' RACE reads were re-called with MiXCR into one record per CDR3 protein. The table includes approximately 90,000 distinct CDR3 sequences, 10% to 15% detected once. J gave up 10 bases and V 3 bases, and 11 bases lay outside the gene matches. This CDR3 spans 15 amino acids. From germline, CDR1 is SGHDN and CDR2 FVKESK. This clonotype was seen more than once but under ten times. The TCR comes from a man aged 18 to 30 who received the YFV17D yellow fever vaccine. The sequencing here drew on CD8+ T cells not binding an NS4B(214-222) dextramer, sorted from PBMCs, taken approximately 22 days after the first yellow fever vaccination. The J gene is TRBJ2-1, the V gene TRBV14, with TRBD2 matching 8 bases. DNA of the CDR3: TGTGCCAGCAGCCATCCAGCGGGGGCGGTTGGAGAGCAGTTCTTC. Its translation: CASSHPAGAVGEQFF.